Listed here are 27 T cell receptor beta chains from one sample, sequenced in a study of T cell repertoires in ileal Crohn's disease. TCRdb's copy holds only in-frame clones and misses some; the assay was immunoSEQ multiplex PCR. The data contain 3,100 or so clones, 89% of them singletons. The time point denotes: proximal margin of the surgical specimen (macroscopically non-inflamed). The sample consisted of ileal tissue. The receptors derive from an adult with Crohn's disease.

This clone was detected only a few times. V usage is TRBV5-1 and J usage is TRBJ2-7, with D possibly called TRBD1 or TRBD2 (5 bases each). V was clipped by 4 bases and J by 2 bases, with 22 bases between them. Germline lookup yields CDR1 SGHRS and CDR2 YFSETQ. This CDR3 contains 17 residues. CDR3 nucleotide sequence: TGCGCCAGCAGCCTAGCCCCCCAGGGATGGGAAGCCTACGAGCAGTACTTC. This gives the protein CASSLAPQGWEAYEQYF.

The J gene is TRBJ2-3, the V gene TRBV5-1; D may match TRBD1 or TRBD2 (6 bases each). Germline values: CDR1 SGHRS, CDR2 YFSETQ. The CDR3 extends over 15 amino acids. Trimming shortened V by 4 bases and J by 3 bases, and 15 bases separated the two germline ends. CDR3 in amino acids: CASSQEGGATDTQYF. The CDR3 nucleotides read TGCGCCAGCAGCCAGGAGGGGGGTGCGACAGATACGCAGTATTTT.

The chain joins TRBV2 to TRBJ2-7, with unresolved D. Trimming took off 4 bases at V and 5 bases at J, with 15 bases between the two ends. This CDR3 region has 14 residues. Germline V gene sequence: CDR1 SNHLY, CDR2 FYNNEI. CDR3 sequence reads: CASSAGEVSDEQYF. The CDR3 DNA reads as TGTGCCAGCAGTGCCGGAGAAGTCTCGGACGAGCAGTACTTC.

The rearrangement links TRBV29-1 to TRBJ2-1; 14 bases fit TRBD2. The CDR3 consists of 17 residues. Germline lookup yields CDR1 SQVTM and CDR2 ANQGSEA. V was pared by 6 bases and J by 0 bases, with 7 bases of the junction left unmatched. The CDR3 bases are TGCAGCGTGGAGGGACTAGCGGGAGTGTACTCCTACAATGAGCAGTTCTTC. This translates into CSVEGLAGVYSYNEQFF.

This sequence joins TRBV11-2 and TRBJ2-3, with D perhaps matching TRBD1 or TRBD2 (5 bases each). V lost 3 bases and J 2 bases, leaving 12 bases between the germline ends. Germline CDR1 and CDR2: SGHAT and FQNNGV. This CDR3 region has 15 residues. The DNA for the CDR3 is TGTGCCAGCAGCTTCCGGGACCCCCCCACAGATACGCAGTATTTT. This encodes CASSFRDPPTDTQYF.

The rearrangement uses TRBV6-1 and TRBJ1-4; 12 bases fit TRBD1. Germline lookup yields CDR1 MNHNS and CDR2 SASEGT. The CDR3 length is 14 residues. With 6 bases clipped from V and 7 bases from J, the junction kept 3 bases outside the gene matches. CDR3 residues: CASRGTGGSEKLFF. The CDR3 bases are TGTGCCAGCAGAGGGACAGGGGGCAGTGAAAAACTGTTTTTT.

The chain uses TRBV18 and TRBJ1-5; D perhaps matches TRBD1 (5 bases). Germline CDR1 reads KGHSH; CDR2 reads LQKENI. V lost 2 bases, J lost 0 bases, and 14 bases lay in between. The CDR3 loop spans 17 amino acids. The CDR3, as DNA: TGTGCCAGCTCACCAGAAGTGCCGAGGGGTAGCAATCAGCCCCAGCATTTT. Amino acid sequence: CASSPEVPRGSNQPQHF.

The chain couples TRBV5-6 to TRBJ2-1, with D perhaps matching TRBD1 (5 bases). V lost 0 bases, J lost 0 bases, and 10 bases lay in between. CDR1 is SGHDT, CDR2 YYEEEE, per germline. CDR3 length: 16 residues. The CDR3 here is CASSLGGADSYNEQFF. In nucleotides, the CDR3 is TGTGCCAGCAGCTTGGGTGGGGCGGACTCCTACAATGAGCAGTTCTTC.

The chain links TRBV6-5 to TRBJ2-1; weak D call: TRBD1 (6 bases). Per germline, CDR1 MNHEY and CDR2 SVGAGI. The CDR3 totals 15 residues. V lost 4 bases to trimming and J lost 3 bases, with 13 bases between them. CDR3 nucleotide sequence: TGTGCCAGCAGTTCACCGGGACAACTCTACAATGAGCAGTTCTTC. This sequence encodes CASSSPGQLYNEQFF.

This chain links TRBV5-1 with TRBJ1-1, with a tentative D call TRBD1 (5 bases). The CDR3 length is 15 residues. CDR1 is SGHRS and CDR2 is YFSETQ in the germline V gene. The V end lost 4 bases, the J end lost 4 bases, and 17 bases lay between the germline ends. The CDR3 region has the DNA TGCGCCAGCAGCCCGTGGGACGGCGGACGCACTGAAGCTTTCTTT. This gives the protein CASSPWDGGRTEAFF.

The chain is built from TRBV9 and TRBJ2-1; 11 nucleotides match TRBD2. The germline V gene has CDR1 SGDLS and CDR2 YYNGEE. CDR3 length: 16 residues. V lost 0 bases to trimming and J lost 6 bases; unmatched junction nucleotides: 5. CDR3 DNA sequence: TGTGCCAGCAGCGTAGCTCTAGCGGGAGGTAGCAATGAGCAGTTCTTC. Translated, it gives CASSVALAGGSNEQFF.

The chain couples TRBV21-1 to TRBJ2-7; TRBD2, the table's D call, was not compared with the DNA. TRBV21-1 is described as a pseudogene. This CDR3 spans 16 amino acids. This CDR3 reads CASSKPKGLPIKEQYF. The CDR3 bases are TGTGCCAGCAGCAAACCCAAGGGACTTCCAATTAAGGAGCAGTACTTC.

The rearrangement uses TRBV27 and TRBJ2-7; D remains ambiguous. Per germline, CDR1 MNHEY and CDR2 SMNVEV (reference sequence). There are 12 residues in the CDR3. Trimming removed 4 bases from V and 7 bases from J, with 11 bases in between. In DNA, the CDR3 is TGTGCCAGCAGTTCCCCCAATTCTGAGCAGTACTTC. Its translation: CASSSPNSEQYF.

The chain joins TRBV2 to TRBJ1-2, with TRBD1 identical over 10 bases. Looked up from germline, CDR1 is SNHLY and CDR2 is FYNNEI. V dropped 5 bases and J dropped 8; count of bases not matched to a gene: 5. CDR3 length: 13 amino acids. This chain's CDR3 is CASSTGTGEGYTF. CDR3 sequence (DNA): TGTGCCAGCAGTACCGGGACAGGGGAAGGCTACACCTTC.

The J gene is TRBJ2-7, the V gene TRBV4-2, with 7 nucleotides matching TRBD2. Germline CDR1 and CDR2: LGHNA and YNFKEQ. Trimming removed 0 bases from V and 3 bases from J; junction bases left unmatched: 5. The CDR3 runs to 15 residues. The CDR3 bases are TGTGCCAGCAGCCAAGAAGGCCTAGCGGACTACGAGCAGTACTTC. Translation: CASSQEGLADYEQYF.

Only one count was recorded for this clone. V and J are TRBV12-5 and TRBJ2-2, with 10 bases that match TRBD1. The germline V gene encodes CDR1 LGHNT and CDR2 FRNRAP. V dropped 5 bases and J dropped 3; count of bases not matched to a gene: 6. This CDR3 spans 16 amino acids. CDR3 nucleotide sequence: TGTGCTAGTGGTGACGGGACAGGGGCTTACACCGGGGAGCTGTTTTTT. This encodes CASGDGTGAYTGELFF.

A few counts support this clone. The J gene is TRBJ2-7, the V gene TRBV11-3; 7 nucleotides line up with TRBD2. The J segment lost 0 bases and the V segment lost 5 bases, leaving 4 bases of the junction unmatched. This CDR3 has 14 amino acids. Germline CDR1 and CDR2: SGHNT and YENEEA. The CDR3 nucleotides are TGTGCCAGCAGCGCTCGGGACTACTCCTACGAGCAGTACTTC. It specifies CASSARDYSYEQYF.

The V gene is TRBV2, the J gene TRBJ1-2; 10 bases align to TRBD1. With 7 bases clipped from V and 4 bases from J, the junction kept 6 bases outside the gene matches. Germline V CDR1 and CDR2: SNHLY, FYNNEI. This CDR3 region has 14 residues. The CDR3 sequence: CASTDRGRSYGYTF. The CDR3 nucleotides are TGTGCCAGCACCGACAGGGGGCGAAGCTATGGCTACACCTTC.

This clone was seen once. The genes are TRBV5-6 and TRBJ2-5; D is ambiguous. TRBJ2-7 explains the end of the DNA better; the J call may be wrong. The CDR3 is made up of 12 amino acids. CDR1 is SGHDT, CDR2 YYEEEE, per germline. The CDR3 spells CASSLGGYEQYF. In nucleotides, the CDR3 is TGTGCCAGCAGCTTGGGTGGGTACGAGCAGTACTTC.

The rearrangement links TRBV28 to TRBJ2-5; no firm D call. There are 17 residues in the CDR3. The germline gives CDR1 MDHEN, CDR2 SYDVKM. Deletions cut 5 bases from V and 0 bases from J, with 19 bases between. The CDR3 DNA reads as TGTGCCAGCAGTCTCGAGAAGGCTAGATCCAACCAAGAGACCCAGTACTTC. It translates to CASSLEKARSNQETQYF.

The CDR3, as DNA: TGTGCCAGCAGCTTAGGTGCTGCGAACAATGAGCAGTTCTTC. Its translation: CASSLGAANNEQFF. The chain carries TRBV11-3 and TRBJ2-1; D unclear. The CDR3 runs to 14 residues. CDR1 and CDR2 (germline): SGHNT, YENEEA. V dropped 1 base and J dropped 5 bases, with 9 bases sitting between them.

J is TRBJ1-3 and V is TRBV2; 7 nucleotides line up with TRBD1. Germline CDR1 is SNHLY and CDR2 is FYNNEI. Unmatched junction bases numbered 3, after V lost 5 bases and J lost 2 bases. CDR3 length: 14 residues. The CDR3 sequence is CASSPTGTGNTIYF. The CDR3, as DNA: TGTGCCAGCAGTCCGACAGGGACTGGAAACACCATATATTTT. Based on the CDR3 plus reference TRBV2 and TRBJ1-3, the full variable domain is EPEVTQTPSHQVTQMGQEVILRCVPISNHLYFYWYRQILGQKVEFLVSFYNNEISEKSEIFDDQFSVERPDGSNFTLKIRSTKLEDSAMYFCASSPTGTGNTIYFGEGSWLTVV.

V and J are TRBV6-6 and TRBJ2-5; D unresolved. The germline gives CDR1 MNHNY, CDR2 SVGAGI (reference sequence). This CDR3 comprises 13 residues. V lost 1 base and J lost 1, with 4 bases in between. DNA for the CDR3: TGTGCCAGCAGTTACTGGAGCCAAGAGACCCAGTACTTC. This gives the protein CASSYWSQETQYF.

The chain uses TRBV5-1 and TRBJ2-1; D call uncertain. V lost 5 bases, J lost 8 bases, and 17 bases lay in between. Germline V CDR1 and CDR2: SGHRS, YFSETQ. This CDR3 contains 14 residues. CDR3 loop: CASRAARLRDEQFF. The CDR3 DNA sequence: TGCGCCAGCAGGGCGGCCCGCCTTAGAGATGAGCAGTTCTTC.

The rearrangement links TRBV12-5 to TRBJ2-7; D is ambiguous. The CDR3 totals 11 residues. V shed 0 bases and J shed 6 bases, with 3 bases lying between them. Germline V lookup: CDR1 LGHNT, CDR2 FRNRAP. The CDR3 sequence: CASGLVGEQYF. The CDR3 bases are TGTGCTAGTGGTTTGGTGGGCGAGCAGTACTTC.

The rearrangement links TRBV11-3 to TRBJ2-3; D not resolved. This CDR3 spans 12 amino acids. The germline V and J ends were trimmed by 9 bases and 0 bases, with 7 bases remaining between them. Germline-derived CDR1 and CDR2 are SGHNT and YENEEA. CDR3 loop: CASSVSTDTQYF. CDR3 bases: TGTGCCAGTTCTGTTAGCACAGATACGCAGTATTTT. The whole variable domain, remainder taken from reference TRBV11-3 and TRBJ2-3, is EAGVVQSPRYKIIEKKQPVAFWCNPISGHNTLYWYLQNLGQGPELLIRYENEEAVDDSQLPKDRFSAERLKGVDSTLKIQPAELGDSAVYLCASSVSTDTQYFGPGTRLTVL.

The genes are TRBV7-2 and TRBJ2-1; D unclear. The length of the CDR3 is 15 residues. V lost 2 bases, J lost 4 bases, and 12 bases lay in between. CDR1 SGHTA and CDR2 FQGNSA come from the germline V gene. CDR3 residues: CASSLSFEGYNEQFF. The CDR3 DNA reads as TGTGCCAGCAGCTTATCCTTCGAAGGATACAATGAGCAGTTCTTC.